The entry below describes one T cell receptor (beta chain). In germline, CDR1 is KGHSH, CDR2 LQKENI. V was clipped by 2 bases and J by 4 bases; unmatched bases: 6. This CDR3 spans 16 amino acids. The sample belongs to a study of radiotherapy plus CTLA-4 blockade in lung cancer. Study background: Objective responses emerged in about 20% of patients, and around 31% attained disease control.

TCRdb keeps only in-frame clones here, not all; method: immunoSEQ multiplex PCR. This sample has around 82,000 clones; around 79% occur once, and the top ten carry about 20%. The starting material was peripheral blood, obtained from a patient treated with radiotherapy plus ipilimumab. The clonotype comes from a human donor with non-small cell lung cancer whose response to radiotherapy plus ipilimumab could not be evaluated. Some clones in this sample may be carry-over from other donors' samples. The chain carries TRBV18 and TRBJ2-1; 9 positions match TRBD2. CDR3 nucleotides: TGTGCCAGCTCACCAGGGGCGGGGGGGCCGTACAATGAGCAGTTCTTC. It is translated as CASSPGAGGPYNEQFF. The variable domain in full, completed from reference TRBV18 and TRBJ2-1, reads NAGVMQNPRHLVRRRGQEARLRCSPMKGHSHVYWYRQLPEEGLKFMVYLQKENIIDESGMPKERFSAEFPKEGPSILRIQQVVRGDSAAYFCASSPGAGGPYNEQFFGPGTRLTVL.